Listed below are T cell receptor beta chains from one sample, sequenced in a study of metastatic and nonmetastatic thyroid tumors. From the PCR reads, TCRdb re-called clones with MiXCR. The sample carries tens of thousands of clones, around 14% recorded once. Sequenced sample: blood. The receptors come from a male donor with papillary thyroid cancer or a benign thyroid nodule (not recorded which). Some clones in this sample may be carry-over from other donors' samples. CDR3s include the opening cysteine and the closing phenylalanine or tryptophan. D genes are given only for firm matches. Clone size is given for some rows only: seen once, a few or many times, or a class if the clone is expanded.

TRBD2,TRBV4-1,TRBJ2-5,many,CASSPRSVGGAEETQYF,TGCGCCAGCAGCCCCCGGAGCGTCGGGGGGGCGGAAGAGACCCAGTACTTC
NA,TRBV11-3,TRBJ2-3,many,CASSFQGPSTDTQYF,TGTGCCAGCAGCTTTCAGGGGCCTAGCACAGATACGCAGTATTTT
NA,TRBV18,TRBJ2-5,NA,CASSLRRQQETQYF,TGTGCCAGCTCATTAAGAAGACAGCAAGAGACCCAGTACTTC
NA,TRBV6-1,TRBJ1-3,many,CASSPRAGNTIYF,TGTGCCAGCAGCCCCAGGGCTGGAAACACCATATATTTT
NA,TRBV5-1,TRBJ1-2,medium-sized,CASSLVSAAANYGYTF,TGCGCCAGCAGCTTGGTTTCGGCTGCCGCTAACTATGGCTACACCTTC
NA,TRBV6-2/TRBV6-3,TRBJ2-3,many,CASSTYTTDTQYF,TGTGCCAGCAGTACTTACACCACAGATACGCAGTATTTT
NA,TRBV18,TRBJ1-4,many,CASSPPRQGRNEKLFF,TGTGCCAGCTCACCCCCCCGGCAGGGGCGTAATGAAAAACTGTTTTTT
NA,TRBV6-5,TRBJ2-7,few,CASSYSRQGYEQYF,TGTGCCAGCAGTTACTCGCGGCAGGGCTACGAGCAGTACTTC
NA,TRBV5-1,TRBJ1-6,medium-sized,CASSLNTGSKGALHF,TGCGCCAGCAGCTTGAATACAGGGAGCAAGGGGGCCCTCCACTTT
NA,TRBV28,TRBJ2-7,NA,CVRSSDSPPYEQYF,TGTGTCAGAAGCTCAGACAGTCCCCCCTACGAGCAGTACTTC
NA,TRBV18,TRBJ1-2,many,CASSSRGEDGYTF,TGTGCCAGCTCTTCCCGGGGCGAGGATGGCTACACCTTC
NA,TRBV7-9,TRBJ2-5,many,CASRVGGQIQETQYF,TGTGCCAGCAGGGTTGGCGGCCAGATTCAAGAGACCCAGTACTTC
NA,TRBV10-2,TRBJ1-1,many,CASSESARNTEAFF,TGCGCCAGCAGTGAGTCGGCGAGGAACACTGAAGCTTTCTTT
NA,TRBV6-1,TRBJ1-5,few,CASSEETGHQPQHF,TGTGCCAGCAGTGAAGAGACGGGGCATCAGCCCCAGCATTTT
TRBD1,TRBV20-1,TRBJ1-1,NA,CRTGLNTEAFF,TGCAGGACAGGGCTGAACACTGAAGCTTTCTTT
NA,TRBV6-1,TRBJ1-2,many,CASGAFHGYTF,TGTGCCAGCGGGGCTTTCCATGGCTACACCTTC
NA,TRBV6-1,TRBJ2-7,NA,CASSPRVGLGYEQYF,TGTGCCAGCAGCCCCCGAGTTGGATTGGGCTACGAGCAGTACTTC
TRBD2,TRBV7-2,TRBJ2-7,many,CASSRIAGGHEQYF,TGTGCCAGCAGCCGAATAGCGGGGGGGCACGAGCAGTACTTC
NA,TRBV12-3/TRBV12-4,TRBJ1-4,many,CASRPQEGGRGEKLFF,TGTGCCAGCAGACCCCAGGAGGGGGGGAGAGGAGAAAAACTGTTTTTT
TRBD1,TRBV6-1,TRBJ1-5,few,CASRIQGGNQPQHF,TGTGCCAGCCGAATTCAGGGGGGCAATCAGCCCCAGCATTTT
TRBD1,TRBV5-4,TRBJ1-4,many,CASSPQGGGEKLFF,TGTGCCAGCAGCCCTCAGGGGGGTGGCGAAAAACTGTTTTTT
TRBD2,TRBV5-1,TRBJ2-1,medium-sized,CASSSSGGRGDDEQFF,TGCGCCAGCAGCTCCTCCGGCGGGAGGGGTGACGATGAGCAGTTCTTC
TRBD2,TRBV28,TRBJ2-2,many,CALRSGRIGELFF,TGTGCCCTACGTAGCGGGAGAATCGGGGAGCTGTTTTTT
TRBD1,TRBV25-1,TRBJ2-7,many,CASRDRSYEQYF,TGTGCCAGCAGGGACAGGAGTTACGAGCAGTACTTC
NA,TRBV6-5,TRBJ2-7,many,CASSYWNRVHEQYF,TGTGCCAGCAGTTACTGGAACAGGGTCCACGAGCAGTACTTC
NA,TRBV6-1,TRBJ2-7,few,CASSRPWCPASYEQYF,TGTGCCAGCAGTCGGCCCTGGTGCCCCGCCTCCTACGAGCAGTACTTC
TRBD1,TRBV7-6,TRBJ2-7,NA,CASRTTTGGNEQYF,TGTGCCAGCAGGACCACGACAGGGGGTAACGAGCAGTACTTC
TRBD2,TRBV6-1,TRBJ2-3,many,CASTGGRSDTQYF,TGTGCCAGCACTGGCGGGAGATCGGATACGCAGTATTTT
NA,TRBV2,TRBJ1-5,many,CASSDRPERPQHF,TGTGCCAGCAGTGACAGGCCGGAGAGGCCCCAGCATTTT
NA,TRBV4-1,TRBJ2-2,many,CASSRTRNTGELFF,TGCGCCAGCAGCCGCACCCGGAACACCGGGGAGCTGTTTTTT
NA,TRBV25-1,TRBJ1-2,many,CASSSFGGYTF,TGTGCCAGCAGCTCTTTTGGGGGCTACACCTTC